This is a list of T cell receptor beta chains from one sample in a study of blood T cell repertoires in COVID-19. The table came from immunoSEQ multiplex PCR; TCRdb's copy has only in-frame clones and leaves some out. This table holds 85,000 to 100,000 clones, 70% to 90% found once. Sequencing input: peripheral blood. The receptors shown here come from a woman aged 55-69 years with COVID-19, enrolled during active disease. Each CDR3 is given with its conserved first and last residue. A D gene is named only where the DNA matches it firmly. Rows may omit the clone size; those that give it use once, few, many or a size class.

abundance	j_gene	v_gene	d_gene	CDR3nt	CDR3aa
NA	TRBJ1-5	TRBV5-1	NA	TGCGCCAGCAGCTTGGGTGGGGCGACTGGTCAGCCCCAGCATTTT	CASSLGGATGQPQHF
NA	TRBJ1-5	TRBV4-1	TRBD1	TGCGCCAGCAGCCATAACAGGGGGAATCAGCCCCAGCATTTT	CASSHNRGNQPQHF
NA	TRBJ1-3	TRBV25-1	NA	TGTGCCAGCAGTGACGTCGGGGGGAGAAACACCATATATTTT	CASSDVGGRNTIYF
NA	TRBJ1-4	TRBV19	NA	TGTGCCAGTACCCTCTCAGGGTATAGATTGTTTTTT	CASTLSGYRLFF
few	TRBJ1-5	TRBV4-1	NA	TGCGCCAGCAGCCAAGAAAGTTCAGTGGAGTTTGGACAGCCCCAGCATTTT	CASSQESSVEFGQPQHF
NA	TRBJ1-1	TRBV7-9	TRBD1	TGTGCCAGCAGCCAAACAGGGGTCACTGAAGCTTTCTTT	CASSQTGVTEAFF
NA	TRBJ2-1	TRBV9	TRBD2	TGTGCCAGCAGCGTAGTAGGTAGCGGGGGGGCTATATATGAGCAGTTCTTC	CASSVVGSGGAIYEQFF
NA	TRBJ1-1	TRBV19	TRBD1	TGTGCCAGTAGTATGCCCCAGGGGGCAAGTCAAGCTTTCTTT	CASSMPQGASQAFF
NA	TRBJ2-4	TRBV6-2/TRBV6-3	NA	TGTGCCAGCAGTTACAGGGGGACACTAGCCAAAAACATTCAGTACTTC	CASSYRGTLAKNIQYF
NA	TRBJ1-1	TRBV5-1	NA	TGCGCCAGCAGCATTCGGACGGGAGGGACTGAAGCTTTCTTT	CASSIRTGGTEAFF
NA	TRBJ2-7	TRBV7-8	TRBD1	TGTGCCAGCAGCCACCGGGACAGGGGCTACGAGCAGTACTTC	CASSHRDRGYEQYF
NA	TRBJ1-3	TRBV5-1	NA	TGCGCCAGCAGCCCGAACCAGGGTAGCGGAAACACCATATATTTT	CASSPNQGSGNTIYF
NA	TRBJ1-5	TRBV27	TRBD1	TGTGCCAGCAGACCTGGGACAGTTAGCAATCAGCCCCAGCATTTT	CASRPGTVSNQPQHF
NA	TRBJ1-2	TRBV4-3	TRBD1	TGCGCCAGCAGCCAGCTCCCGACAGGGGGCGGTGGCTACACCTTC	CASSQLPTGGGGYTF
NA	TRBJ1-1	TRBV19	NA	TGTGCCAGTAGCACGGCTACCCGGGCGGGAAGGGCTGAAGCTTTCTTT	CASSTATRAGRAEAFF
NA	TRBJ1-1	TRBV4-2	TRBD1	TGTGCCAGCAGCCAAGGGACAGGGGGCTGGGACACTGAAGCTTTCTTT	CASSQGTGGWDTEAFF
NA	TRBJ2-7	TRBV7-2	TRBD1	TGTGCCAGCAGCTCAGGGACAGGGGGGGACCTTGACGAGCAGTACTTC	CASSSGTGGDLDEQYF
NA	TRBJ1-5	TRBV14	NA	TGTGCCAGCAGCCAAGATGAGAGGCAGCCCCAGCATTTT	CASSQDERQPQHF
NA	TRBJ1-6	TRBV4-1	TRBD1	TGCGCCAGCAGCCAAGTCCTAACAGGGGGAAGCAATTCACCCCTCCACTTT	CASSQVLTGGSNSPLHF
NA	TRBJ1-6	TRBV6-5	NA	TGTGCCAGCATGAGGGCCCCCTATAATTCACCCCTCCACTTT	CASMRAPYNSPLHF
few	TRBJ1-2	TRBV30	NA	TGTGCCTGGGGGGGAGGGCGTTATGGCTACACCTTC	CAWGGGRYGYTF
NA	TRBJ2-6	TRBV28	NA	TGTGCCAGCATCAAGAGCTCTGGGGCCAACGTCCTGACTTTC	CASIKSSGANVLTF
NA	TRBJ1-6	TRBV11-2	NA	TGTGCCAGCAGCTCCCGAGGACTGGGAAATTCACCCCTCCACTTT	CASSSRGLGNSPLHF
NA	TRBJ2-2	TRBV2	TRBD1	TGTGCCAGCAGAGGACAGGGGTTCACCGGGGAGCTGTTTTTT	CASRGQGFTGELFF
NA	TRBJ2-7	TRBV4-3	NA	TGCGCCAGCAGCCAAGATAAAGCCGGTGAGCAGTACTTC	CASSQDKAGEQYF
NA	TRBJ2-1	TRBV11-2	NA	TGTGCCAGCAGCAATCCTAGTATCGATGAGCAGTTCTTC	CASSNPSIDEQFF
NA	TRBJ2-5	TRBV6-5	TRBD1	TGTGCCAGCAGTTGGACAGGGGGCATCGGCGAGACCCAGTACTTC	CASSWTGGIGETQYF
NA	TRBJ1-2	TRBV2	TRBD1	TGTGCCAGCAGTGCGGGACAGGGCGGGGACTATGGCTACACCTTC	CASSAGQGGDYGYTF
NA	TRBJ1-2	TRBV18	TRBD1	TGTGCCAGCTCACCAGCCGGGACAGCATACTATGGCTACACCTTC	CASSPAGTAYYGYTF
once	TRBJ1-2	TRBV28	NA	TGTGCCAGCAGCCAGGGTTCTCATGACTACACCTTC	CASSQGSHDYTF
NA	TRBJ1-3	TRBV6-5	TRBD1	TGTGCCAGCAGGACCGGGACAGGGGGCTTTGACACCATATATTTT	CASRTGTGGFDTIYF
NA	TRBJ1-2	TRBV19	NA	TGTGCCAGTAGTATTAGAGGAGCTAACTATGGCTACACCTTC	CASSIRGANYGYTF
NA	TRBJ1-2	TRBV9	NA	TGTGCCAGCAGCGTAGACAAGAACTATGGCTACACCTTC	CASSVDKNYGYTF
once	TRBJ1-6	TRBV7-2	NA	TGTGCCAGCAGCTTAGGCGGGAGCTCCTATAATTCACCCCTCCACTTT	CASSLGGSSYNSPLHF
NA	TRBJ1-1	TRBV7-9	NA	TGTGCCAGCAGCCAATTCCAGGGTGGGGACACTGAAGCTTTCTTT	CASSQFQGGDTEAFF
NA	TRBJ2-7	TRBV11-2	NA	TGTGCCAGCAGCTCCGGGAGCCTGTACGAGCAGTACTTC	CASSSGSLYEQYF
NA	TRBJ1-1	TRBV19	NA	TGTGCCAGTAGTACCTCCGGACACCCCACTGAAGCTTTCTTT	CASSTSGHPTEAFF
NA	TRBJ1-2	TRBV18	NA	TGTGCCAGCTCACTAAAGGGGTTTAAGGGCTACACCTTC	CASSLKGFKGYTF
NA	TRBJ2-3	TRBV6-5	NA	TGTGCCAGCAGTCAGGCAGTCCAGGGGACAGATACGCAGTATTTT	CASSQAVQGTDTQYF
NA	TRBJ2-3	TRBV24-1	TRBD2	TGTGCCACCAGTGACTCGACTAGCGGGGGGATGTATACGCAGTATTTT	CATSDSTSGGMYTQYF
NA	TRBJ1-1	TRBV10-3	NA	TGTGCCATCAGTGAACCGAGCCTGAACACTGAAGCTTTCTTT	CAISEPSLNTEAFF
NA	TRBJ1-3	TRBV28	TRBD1	TGTGCCAGCAGTCACCCCGGGACAGTTGGAAACACCATATATTTT	CASSHPGTVGNTIYF
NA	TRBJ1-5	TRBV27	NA	TGTGCCAGCAGCGGAGGATATAGCAATCAGCCCCAGCATTTT	CASSGGYSNQPQHF
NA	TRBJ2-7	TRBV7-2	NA	TGTGCCAGCAGCTTAATGGCGGGTCCGGGCTACGAGCAGTACTTC	CASSLMAGPGYEQYF
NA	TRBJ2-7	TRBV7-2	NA	TGTGCCAGCAGCTTAGACCGTTGGGGAGGCGACGAGCAGTACTTC	CASSLDRWGGDEQYF
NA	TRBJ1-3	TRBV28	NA	TGTGCCAGCAGTGCCCCCGGGAGCCAGTCTGGAAACACCATATATTTT	CASSAPGSQSGNTIYF